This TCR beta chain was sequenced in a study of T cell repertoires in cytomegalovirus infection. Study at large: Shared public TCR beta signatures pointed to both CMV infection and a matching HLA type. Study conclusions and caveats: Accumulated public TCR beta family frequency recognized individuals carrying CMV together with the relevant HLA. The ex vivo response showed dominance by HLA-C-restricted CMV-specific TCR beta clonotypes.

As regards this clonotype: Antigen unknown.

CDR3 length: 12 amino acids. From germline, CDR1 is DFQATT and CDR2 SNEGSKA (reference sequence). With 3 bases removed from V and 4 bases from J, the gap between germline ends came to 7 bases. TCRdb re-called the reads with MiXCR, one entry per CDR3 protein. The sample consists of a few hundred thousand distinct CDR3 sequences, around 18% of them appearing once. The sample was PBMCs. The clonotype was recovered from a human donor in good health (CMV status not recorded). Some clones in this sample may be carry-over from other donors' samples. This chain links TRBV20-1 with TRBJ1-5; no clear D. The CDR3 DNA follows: TGCAGTGCTAGGAGGATTAATCAGCCCCAGCATTTT. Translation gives CSARRINQPQHF.